A few counts support the clone carrying this T cell receptor (beta chain). Other DNA sequences in this sample translate to the same CDR3. The data are from a study of blood T cell repertoires in COVID-19. Study in general: From the United States, Italy and Spain came samples of acute and convalescent COVID-19. The cDNA or gDNA used as material had been derived from T cells, B-cell-depleted T cells, or PBMCs.

The V end was cut by 4 bases, the J end by 1 base, with 7 bases between. The CDR3 has 13 amino acids. Germline lookup yields CDR1 MNHNY and CDR2 SVGAGI (reference sequence). The data were produced by immunoSEQ multiplex PCR, yet TCRdb's version contains in-frame clones alone and is incomplete. The sample records hundreds of thousands of clones, 70% to 90% being singletons. The sample taken for sequencing was peripheral blood. This sequence joins TRBV6-6 and TRBJ1-1; D gene uncertain. This sequence originates from a woman aged 18-29 years with acute or convalescent COVID-19. In DNA form, the CDR3 reads TGTGCCAGCAGTTCAACAGAGAACACTGAAGCTTTCTTT. Amino acids: CASSSTENTEAFF.